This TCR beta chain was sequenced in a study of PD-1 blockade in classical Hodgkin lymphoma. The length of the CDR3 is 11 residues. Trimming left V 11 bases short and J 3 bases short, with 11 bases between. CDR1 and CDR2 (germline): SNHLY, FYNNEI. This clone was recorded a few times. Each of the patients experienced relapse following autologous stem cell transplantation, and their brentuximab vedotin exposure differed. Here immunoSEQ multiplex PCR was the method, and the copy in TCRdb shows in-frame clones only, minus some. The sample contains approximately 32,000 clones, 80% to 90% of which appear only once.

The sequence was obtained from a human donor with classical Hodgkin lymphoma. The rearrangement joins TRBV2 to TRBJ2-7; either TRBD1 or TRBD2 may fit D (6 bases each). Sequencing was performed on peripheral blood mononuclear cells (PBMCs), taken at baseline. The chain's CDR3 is CAQGGSYEQYF. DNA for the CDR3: TGTGCCCAAGGGGGGAGCTACGAGCAGTACTTC.